This T cell receptor (beta chain) was captured by sequencing in a study of T cells in localized non-small cell lung cancer (dated by TCRdb to between 2020 and 2021). With regard to the full study: Comparing tumors with uninvolved tumor-adjacent lungs, the study looked at the T cell repertoires of hundreds of patients with early-stage NSCLC. The cohort consisted of roughly 240 treatment-naive NSCLC patients whose localized lung tumors had been resected. The mean age of the NSCLC patients was around 67 years, with about 130 men and 100 to 110 women.

In the case of this clone: There is no known antigen for this receptor. Base qualities are not provided; no much larger clone lies one nucleotide away.

Results and caveats for the whole study, not just this receptor: The highest T cell clonality was observed in uninvolved tumor-adjacent lung, where clonality exceeded that of tumor, suggesting that antigenic responses were more focused in uninvolved tumor-adjacent lung. Because the study design was exploratory, TCR variables were selected using unadjusted p-values without false-discovery rate correction. A median of 57 of the top 100 tumor clones turned up in the paired uninvolved adjacent lung, and under 30 of those clones also ranked among the top 100 of that same adjacent lung. Because multi-region sequencing of the tumors was not done, intratumor heterogeneity could not be ruled out. Longer overall survival was associated with higher T cell density in blood, whereas shorter survival was associated with higher clonality in adjacent lung.

Via the germline V gene (reference sequence), CDR1 is LNHNV and CDR2 YYDKDF. The CDR3 numbers 16 residues from cysteine through phenylalanine. Of the read, only the CDR3 DNA is kept; its 48 bases are in frame from base 1. V is cut back by 3 bases and J by 2 bases, with 7 bases in the junction unmatched. At diagnosis, peripheral blood, uninvolved tumor-adjacent lung and tumor were collected and stored as a combination of fresh-frozen and FFPE material. For TCR repertoire profiling, blood samples were analyzed in the form of peripheral blood mononuclear cells. The immunoSEQ Assay was used to sequence TCR beta CDR3 regions from DNA. The original pipeline was this. T cell density was computed as TCR beta template counts normalized to usable DNA estimated by amplifying housekeeping genes. Using the preseqR package, richness was estimated by extrapolating to 120,000 templates for tissue samples and 400,000 templates for PBMC samples. Clonality was taken to be one minus Pielou's evenness. Tissue-enriched TCRs were identified through differential abundance testing performed on productive amino-acid clonotypes, with a minimum total count of 5 and an alpha of 0.1. The Jaccard Index and the Morisita Overlap Index were used to quantify repertoire overlap between compartments. TCR beta CDR3s were clustered by GLIPH together with public tetramer-defined viral CDR3s, and at least three viral sequences plus V-gene enrichment were required for viral motifs. Sourced from immuneACCESS, this table was stored by TCRdb with only in-frame sequences that have V and J called. A share of the clones is absent; for the studies checked, an unresolved V gene accounts for under half, and the remainder has no known explanation. The D gene and trimming were derived from the DNA, and the V and J assignments and clone size from that table. This sample is represented by around 24,000 clones; about 90% of them were singletons. The ten largest clones add up to about 31% of the sample.

The V and J genes are TRBV15 and TRBJ1-2, with 9 bases in between that match TRBD1. The input for sequencing was peripheral blood, taken before any cancer treatment. This TCR was recovered from an older male donor with stage I squamous cell lung carcinoma. At the DNA level, the sequence is TGTGCCACCAGCAGTCACAGGGGGCGCAGGAACTATGGCTACACCTTC. It is translated as CATSSHRGRRNYGYTF.